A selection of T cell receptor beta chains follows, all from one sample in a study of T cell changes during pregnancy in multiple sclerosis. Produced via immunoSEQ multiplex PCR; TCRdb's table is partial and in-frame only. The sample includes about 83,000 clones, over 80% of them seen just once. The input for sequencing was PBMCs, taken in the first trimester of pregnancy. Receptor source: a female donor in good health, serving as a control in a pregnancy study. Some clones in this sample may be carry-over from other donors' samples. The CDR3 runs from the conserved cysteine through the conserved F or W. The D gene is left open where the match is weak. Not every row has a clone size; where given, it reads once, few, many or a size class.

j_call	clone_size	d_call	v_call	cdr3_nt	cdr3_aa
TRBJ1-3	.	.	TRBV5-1	TGCGCCAGCAGCCCACAGGGTGCGGGAAACACCATATATTTT	CASSPQGAGNTIYF
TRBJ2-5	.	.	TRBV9	TGTGCCAGCAGCGTAGACTCCGTCCGGGGGACCCAGTACTTC	CASSVDSVRGTQYF
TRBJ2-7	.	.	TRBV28	TGTGCCAGCAGTTTTGGAGGAAGCTCCTACGAGCAGTACTTC	CASSFGGSSYEQYF
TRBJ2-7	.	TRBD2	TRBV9	TGTGCCAGCAGCGTAGCCCCTAGCGGGACCTACGAGCAGTACTTC	CASSVAPSGTYEQYF
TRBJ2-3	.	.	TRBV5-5	TGTGCCAGCAGCTTCGGAGCAGATACGCAGTATTTT	CASSFGADTQYF
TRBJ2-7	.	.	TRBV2	TGTGCCAGCAGTGGGACTCCTAAGGAGCAGTACTTC	CASSGTPKEQYF
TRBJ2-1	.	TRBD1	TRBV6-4	TGTGCCAGCAGTGACGAGGGACAGCCCAATGAGCAGTTCTTC	CASSDEGQPNEQFF
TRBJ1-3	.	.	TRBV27	TGTGCCAGCATCCTACAGACCTTAAACACCATATATTTT	CASILQTLNTIYF
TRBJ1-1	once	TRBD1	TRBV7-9	TGTGCCAGCAGCTTCACTGGACAGGCCCCCTATCAAGCTTTCTTT	CASSFTGQAPYQAFF
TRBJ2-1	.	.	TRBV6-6	TGTGCCAGCAGGGGCATACCGGACTACAATGAGCAGTTCTTC	CASRGIPDYNEQFF
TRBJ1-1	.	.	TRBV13	TGTGCCAGCCGAGGCAGAATGAACACTGAAGCTTTCTTT	CASRGRMNTEAFF
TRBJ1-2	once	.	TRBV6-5	TGTGCCAGCAGTTACTCTGCCCGGAACTATGGCTACACCTTC	CASSYSARNYGYTF
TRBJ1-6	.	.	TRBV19	TGTGCCAGTAGTATGACAAGGTTTGATTCACCCCTCCACTTT	CASSMTRFDSPLHF
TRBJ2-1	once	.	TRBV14	TGTGCCAGCAGCCACCCGGCCAGCGGGAACGGGGGGCGGTTCTTC	CASSHPASGNGGRFF
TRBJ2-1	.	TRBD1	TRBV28	TGTGCCAGCAGTCATCAGGGGGCATTCAATGAGCAGTTCTTC	CASSHQGAFNEQFF
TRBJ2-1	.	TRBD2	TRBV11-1	TGTGCCAGCAGCTTACTCTTCAGCGGGGGGGCCTACAATGAGCAGTTCTTC	CASSLLFSGGAYNEQFF
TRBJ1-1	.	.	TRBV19	TGTGCCAGTAGTATAGTCCTGACATCGAACACTGAAGCTTTCTTT	CASSIVLTSNTEAFF
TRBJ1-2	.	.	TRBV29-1	TGCAGCGTTGAGCGAAGGTCGGGGGCTAACTATGGCTACACCTTC	CSVERRSGANYGYTF
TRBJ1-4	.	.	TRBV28	TGTGCCAGCACCAGTTTAGGGGCCGAAAAACTGTTTTTT	CASTSLGAEKLFF
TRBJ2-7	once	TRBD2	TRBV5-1	TGCGCCAGCAGCTCCCGGGACTATACCTACGAGCAGTACTTC	CASSSRDYTYEQYF
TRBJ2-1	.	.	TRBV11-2	TGTGCCAGCAGCCCTAGACTCGGGCAGGGGTCACTACACAATGAGCAGTTCTTC	CASSPRLGQGSLHNEQFF
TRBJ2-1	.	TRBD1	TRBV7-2	TGTGCCAGCAGTTATACTTCGGGACAGGGCAATGAGCAGTTCTTC	CASSYTSGQGNEQFF
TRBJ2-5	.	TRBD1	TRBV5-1	TGCGCCAGCAACAGGGGCGAGTACCAAGAGACCCAGTACTTC	CASNRGEYQETQYF
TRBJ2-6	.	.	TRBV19	TGTGCCAGTAGTGCGTTAGCTGGGGCCAACGTCCTGACTTTC	CASSALAGANVLTF
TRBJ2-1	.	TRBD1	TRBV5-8	TGTGCCAGCCACCCGGGACAGGGCTACAATGAGCAGTTCTTC	CASHPGQGYNEQFF
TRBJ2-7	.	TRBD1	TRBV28	TGTGCCAGCAGAGTAGGGGGCAACTCCTACGAGCAGTACTTC	CASRVGGNSYEQYF
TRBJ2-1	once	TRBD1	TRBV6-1	TGTGCCAGCAGTGGGGCAGGGGGATTGGGTGAGCAGTTCTTC	CASSGAGGLGEQFF
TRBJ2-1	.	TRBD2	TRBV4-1	TGCGCCAGCAGCCAAGAGTGGGGACTAGTTAATGAGCAGTTCTTC	CASSQEWGLVNEQFF
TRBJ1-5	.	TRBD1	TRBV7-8	TGTGCCAGCAGCTTAAGGACAGGGATTCAGCCCCAGCATTTT	CASSLRTGIQPQHF
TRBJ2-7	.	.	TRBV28	TGTGCCAGCAGTTCTTCCCCTGAGGTCGAGCAGTACTTC	CASSSSPEVEQYF
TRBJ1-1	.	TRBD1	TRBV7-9	TGTGCCAGCAGCCGGACAGGAATCAATGGCACTGAAGCTTTCTTT	CASSRTGINGTEAFF
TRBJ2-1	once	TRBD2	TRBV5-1	TGCGCCAGCAGCATCGGGAGGGATAATGAGCAGTTCTTC	CASSIGRDNEQFF
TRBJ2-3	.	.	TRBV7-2	TGTGCCAGCAGCCGCAGGGGGGAAGGCACAGATACGCAGTATTTT	CASSRRGEGTDTQYF